This record covers a single TCR beta chain. This entry is derived from a study of OX40 agonist ivuxolimab in advanced cancers. Study information: Subjects had a mean age of around 60 years, with a range of roughly 20 to 80; around 80% were male.

Method: immunoSEQ multiplex PCR; TCRdb's copy keeps in-frame clones and lacks some. The sample lists about 64,000 clones, less than 95% occurring once. The sample in question was CD4+ or CD8+ T cells sorted from blood, obtained in a trial of the OX40 agonist ivuxolimab. The sequence was collected from an adult with an advanced solid tumor such as melanoma, head and neck, liver or kidney cancer.

DNA for the CDR3: TGTGCCAGCAGCTACGTATTGACTGAAGCTTTCTTT. Translating gives CASSYVLTEAFF. The J gene is TRBJ1-1, the V gene TRBV7-8; no definite D call. The ends were cut back, 4 bases at V and 5 bases at J, with 8 bases in the middle. Germline CDR1 reads SGHVS; CDR2 reads FQNEAQ. The CDR3 extends over 12 amino acids.